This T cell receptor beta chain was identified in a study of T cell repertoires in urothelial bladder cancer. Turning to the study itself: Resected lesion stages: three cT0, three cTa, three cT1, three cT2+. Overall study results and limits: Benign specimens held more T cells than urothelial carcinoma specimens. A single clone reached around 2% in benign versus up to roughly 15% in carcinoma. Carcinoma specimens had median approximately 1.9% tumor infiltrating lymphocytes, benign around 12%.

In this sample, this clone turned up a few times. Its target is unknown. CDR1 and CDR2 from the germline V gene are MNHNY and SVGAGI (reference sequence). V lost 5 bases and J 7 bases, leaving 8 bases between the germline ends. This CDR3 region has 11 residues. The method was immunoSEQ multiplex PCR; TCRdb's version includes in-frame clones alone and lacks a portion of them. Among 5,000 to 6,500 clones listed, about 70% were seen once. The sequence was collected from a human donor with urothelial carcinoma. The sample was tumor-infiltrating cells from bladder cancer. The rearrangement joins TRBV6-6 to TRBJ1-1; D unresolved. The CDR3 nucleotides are TGTGCCAGCAGTCCCGGGAATGAAGCTTTCTTT. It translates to CASSPGNEAFF.